Shown below are 26 T cell receptor beta chains from a single sample sequenced in a study of T-cell memory formation after mild COVID-19. TCRdb independently ran MiXCR on the 5' RACE reads; one entry per CDR3 protein. This sample has some 190,000 distinct CDR3 sequences, with approximately 16% found just once. The sample consisted of PBMCs or a T cell subset sorted from them (not recorded which). The receptors were gathered from an adult woman who had mild COVID-19 (a few samples of this study predate the infection). Cell type and time point are not known.

The chain is built from TRBV7-2 and TRBJ1-3, with D possibly being TRBD1 (6 bases). The germline V gene encodes CDR1 SGHTA and CDR2 FQGNSA. This CDR3 has 14 amino acids. V was clipped by 5 bases and J by 2 bases, with 10 bases between them. Written as DNA, the CDR3 is TGTGCCAGCAGCCCTGAGGGGGCTGGAAACACCATATATTTT. Translating gives CASSPEGAGNTIYF. The full variable domain, with the rest looked up from reference TRBV7-2 and TRBJ1-3, is GAGVSQSPSNKVTEKGKDVELRCDPISGHTALYWYRQSLGQGLEFLIYFQGNSAPDKSGLPSDRFSAERTGGSVSTLTIQRTQQEDSAVYLCASSPEGAGNTIYFGEGSWLTVV.

In its sample, this clonotype was seen a few times. The chain joins TRBV6-2 or TRBV6-3 to TRBJ2-7, with D perhaps TRBD1 or TRBD2 (5 bases each). The CDR3 consists of 14 residues. V was trimmed by 6 bases and J by 0 bases, leaving 12 bases between them. Germline assignment: CDR1 MNHEY and CDR2 SVGEGT. The CDR3 loop is CASRGTGSSYEQYF. The CDR3 DNA sequence: TGTGCCAGCAGGGGGACCGGTAGCTCCTACGAGCAGTACTTC.

This clonotype was recorded a few times. The chain carries TRBV15 and TRBJ1-3; D uncertain. The CDR3 totals 15 residues. V was pared by 0 bases and J by 4 bases, with 10 bases between. Germline-derived CDR1 and CDR2 are LNHNV and YYDKDF (reference sequence). The CDR3 sequence: CATSRDGVPGNTIYF. CDR3 DNA sequence: TGTGCCACCAGCAGAGACGGGGTGCCCGGAAACACCATATATTTT. Together with reference TRBV15 and TRBJ1-3, the CDR3 gives the full variable domain: DAMVIQNPRYQVTQFGKPVTLSCSQTLNHNVMYWYQQKSSQAPKLLFHYYDKDFNNEADTPDNFQSRRPNTSFCFLDIRSPGLGDTAMYLCATSRDGVPGNTIYFGEGSWLTVV.

This clonotype was seen many times. The chain couples TRBV29-1 to TRBJ2-7; D is possibly TRBD2 (6 bases). The germline V gene encodes CDR1 SQVTM and CDR2 ANQGSEA. There are 12 residues in the CDR3. V dropped 6 bases and J dropped 4 bases, with 13 bases sitting between them. CDR3 loop: CSVVEGTYEQYF. The CDR3 DNA is TGCAGCGTCGTTGAGGGGACTTACGAGCAGTACTTC.

This clonotype showed up just a few times. This chain uses TRBV18 with TRBJ2-7; D unclear. The germline V gene encodes CDR1 KGHSH and CDR2 LQKENI. This CDR3 region has 13 residues. V dropped 2 bases and J dropped 2 bases, with 7 bases sitting between them. In DNA form, the CDR3 reads TGTGCCAGCTCACCAACAGATACCTACGAGCAGTACTTC. It encodes CASSPTDTYEQYF.

The CDR3 DNA reads as TGTGCCAGCAGGGACAGGGGCACAGATACGCAGTATTTT. This encodes CASRDRGTDTQYF. This chain connects TRBV6-5 to TRBJ2-3, with 8 bases fitting TRBD1. Germline V gene data show CDR1 as MNHEY and CDR2 as SVGAGI. The CDR3 loop spans 13 amino acids. V was pared by 6 bases and J by 1 base, with 0 bases of the junction left unmatched.

The V gene is TRBV3-1, the J gene TRBJ2-5; 7 bases align to TRBD1. The CDR3 length is 14 residues. With V trimmed by 8 bases and J by 5 bases, 11 bases remained unmatched. CDR1 and CDR2 from the germline V gene are LGHDT and YNNKEL (reference sequence). CDR3 bases: TGTGCCAGCTCGGTGTCCAGGGGGTCGGAGACCCAGTACTTC. This sequence encodes CASSVSRGSETQYF.

The table lists this clonotype with a few counts. V gene TRBV5-1 combines with J gene TRBJ2-5; TRBD2 matches 9 bases. The CDR3 is 14 residues long. Per the germline V gene, CDR1 is SGHRS and CDR2 is YFSETQ. V dropped 2 bases and J dropped 4; count of bases not matched to a gene: 3. The CDR3 DNA sequence: TGCGCCAGCAGCTTCAGCGGGGGGACAGAGACCCAGTACTTC. As protein: CASSFSGGTETQYF.

The chain combines TRBV9 with TRBJ2-5, with unresolved D. Between the trimmed V and J ends, which lost 2 bases and 0 bases, there was a span of 14 bases. CDR1 and CDR2 (germline): SGDLS, YYNGEE. This CDR3 is 16 amino acids long. CDR3 in amino acids: CASSVAANRNQETQYF. The DNA of the CDR3 is TGTGCCAGCAGCGTTGCGGCGAACCGGAACCAAGAGACCCAGTACTTC.

The chain couples TRBV24-1 to TRBJ2-2, with 14 bases aligning to TRBD2. Per the germline V gene, CDR1 is KGHDR and CDR2 is SFDVKD. CDR3 size: 19 residues. Trimming at V came to 3 bases and at J to 0 bases, leaving 5 bases not matched to a gene. CDR3 loop: CATSDRRTSGGTNTGELFF. The CDR3 region has the DNA TGTGCCACCAGTGATCGAAGGACTAGCGGGGGGACGAACACCGGGGAGCTGTTTTTT.

This clonotype has more than one count but fewer than ten. The chain combines TRBV20-1 with TRBJ1-2, with TRBD1 matching 7 bases. CDR1 DFQATT and CDR2 SNEGSKA come from the germline V gene (reference sequence). The CDR3 sequence is 13 residues long. Trimming at V came to 2 bases and at J to 4 bases, leaving 4 bases not matched to a gene. The CDR3 spells CSARRDRRYGYTF. The DNA for the CDR3 is TGCAGTGCTAGACGGGACAGACGCTATGGCTACACCTTC.

V is TRBV20-1 and J is TRBJ1-6; D is unclear. Trimming took 0 bases from V and 0 from J, leaving 15 bases between them. The CDR3 runs 18 residues. Germline V gene sequence: CDR1 DFQATT, CDR2 SNEGSKA (reference sequence). The CDR3 protein is CSARDLIAVGSYNSPLHF. The CDR3 coding sequence is TGCAGTGCTAGAGATTTGATAGCAGTGGGCTCCTATAATTCACCCCTCCACTTT.

This clonotype showed up many times. The chain uses TRBV6-5 and TRBJ2-4; D uncertain. The CDR3 has 14 amino acids. Germline loops: CDR1 MNHEY, CDR2 SVGAGI. V was cut by 6 bases and J by 1 base, with 10 bases left in between. Written as DNA, the CDR3 is TGTGCCAGCAGCCTAGACGGGGCCAAAAACATTCAGTACTTC. It yields the protein CASSLDGAKNIQYF.

The chain uses TRBV11-2 and TRBJ2-7, with D possibly matching TRBD2 (6 bases). CDR1 is SGHAT and CDR2 is FQNNGV in the germline V gene. V shed 1 base and J shed 6 bases, with 13 bases lying between them. The CDR3 has 14 amino acids. The CDR3 bases are TGTGCCAGCAGCTTAGCTGTGCGGGAAGGCGAGCAGTACTTC. This encodes CASSLAVREGEQYF.

J is TRBJ2-7 and V is TRBV7-2; 9 bases line up with TRBD1. Germline CDR1 and CDR2: SGHTA and FQGNSA. Trimming cost V 5 bases and J 9 bases; bases outside gene matches: 14. This CDR3 has 15 amino acids. The CDR3 protein is CASSTGPGQGLRQYF. The DNA of the CDR3 is TGTGCCAGCAGCACCGGTCCGGGACAGGGTCTTAGGCAGTACTTC.

This rearrangement joins TRBV6-1 to TRBJ1-2; unclear D gene. The CDR3 totals 13 residues. V gave up 0 bases and J gave up 4 bases, with 6 bases separating them. Per the germline V gene, CDR1 is MNHNS and CDR2 is SASEGT. The CDR3 nucleotides are TGTGCCAGCAGTGAAGCTCGGAGCTATGGCTACACCTTC. It translates to CASSEARSYGYTF.

This clonotype has only a few counts. The J gene is TRBJ2-1, the V gene TRBV6-2 or TRBV6-3, with D tentatively TRBD1 or TRBD2 (5 bases each). Germline loops: CDR1 MNHEY, CDR2 SVGEGT. Trimming removed 2 bases at V and 3 bases at J, with 11 bases between. The CDR3 extends over 15 amino acids. The CDR3 DNA reads TGTGCCAGCAGTTACCATAGGGGAGACTACAATGAGCAGTTCTTC. Its translation is CASSYHRGDYNEQFF.

The CDR3, as DNA: TGTGCCAGCAGTGACTTATATGGCTACACCTTC. Its translation is CASSDLYGYTF. This sequence joins TRBV25-1 and TRBJ1-2; D unclear. The CDR3 sequence is 11 residues long. Germline loops: CDR1 MGHDK, CDR2 SYGVNS. V lost 3 bases and J lost 5, with 4 bases in between.

The chain couples TRBV18 to TRBJ1-1; a weak D match, TRBD1 (5 bases). V lost 2 bases to trimming and J lost 1 base, with 11 bases between them. The CDR3 has 15 amino acids. Per germline, CDR1 KGHSH and CDR2 LQKENI. The CDR3 nucleotides are TGTGCCAGCTCACCAAGCCAGGGAACGAACACTGAAGCTTTCTTT. This sequence encodes CASSPSQGTNTEAFF.

CDR3 in amino acids: CASSPLGGAVLAEAFF. CDR3 coding DNA: TGTGCCAGCTCACCACTCGGCGGGGCCGTTCTCGCTGAAGCTTTCTTT. The chain has TRBV18 and TRBJ1-1; D is possibly TRBD1 (5 bases). V dropped 1 base and J dropped 6 bases, with 18 bases sitting between them. This CDR3 spans 16 amino acids. Looked up from germline, CDR1 is KGHSH and CDR2 is LQKENI.

The V gene is TRBV5-1, the J gene TRBJ2-3; TRBD1 matches at 7 bases. Germline V gives CDR1 SGHRS, CDR2 YFSETQ. The CDR3 extends over 13 amino acids. V shed 5 bases, J shed 2 bases, and the junction held 2 bases outside the gene matches. In nucleotides, the CDR3 is TGCGCCAGCAGTGGGACAGCCACAGATACGCAGTATTTT. Amino acids: CASSGTATDTQYF.

Ten or more counts support this clonotype. V usage is TRBV6-5 and J usage is TRBJ2-1; D not resolved. This CDR3 region has 13 residues. V was trimmed by 0 bases and J by 6 bases, leaving 6 bases between them. The germline V gene has CDR1 MNHEY and CDR2 SVGAGI. The CDR3 nucleotides read TGTGCCAGCAGTTACTCGAGTCGCAATGAGCAGTTCTTC. Amino acid sequence: CASSYSSRNEQFF.

In its sample, this clonotype was seen a few times. The chain combines TRBV6-5 with TRBJ1-5, with D possibly TRBD1 on 5 matching bases. V dropped 6 bases and J dropped 0 bases, with 12 bases sitting between them. This CDR3 is 15 amino acids long. Per germline, CDR1 MNHEY and CDR2 SVGAGI. The CDR3 reads CASRRDPVSNQPQHF. The CDR3 bases are TGTGCCAGCAGACGGGACCCTGTTAGCAATCAGCCCCAGCATTTT.

The rearrangement links TRBV5-1 to TRBJ2-2; weak D call: TRBD1 (6 bases). This CDR3 is 15 amino acids long. The V end was cut by 2 bases, the J end by 5 bases, with 13 bases between. Germline V gives CDR1 SGHRS, CDR2 YFSETQ. The CDR3 coding sequence is TGCGCCAGCAGCTTAACAGGGAAGGGGACCGGGGAGCTGTTTTTT. Protein: CASSLTGKGTGELFF.

This clonotype has only a few counts. The chain carries TRBV7-3 and TRBJ2-1; 13 bases align to TRBD2. Trimming removed 4 bases from V and 9 bases from J; junction bases left unmatched: 15. The germline gives CDR1 SGHTA, CDR2 FQGTGA. The CDR3 contains 18 residues. The CDR3 protein is CASSSLTKLAGGSGEQFF. CDR3 nucleotide sequence: TGTGCCAGCAGCTCACTAACCAAACTAGCGGGGGGGTCGGGTGAGCAGTTCTTC.

This clonotype was counted only a few times. V usage is TRBV5-1 and J usage is TRBJ2-7, with D hard to call. Germline CDR1 and CDR2: SGHRS and YFSETQ. V lost 5 bases and J lost 1, with 13 bases in between. This CDR3 is 14 amino acids long. The CDR3 coding sequence is TGCGCCAGCAGTTCCTTCCCCGGATCCTACGAGCAGTACTTC. Translating it yields CASSSFPGSYEQYF.